The entry that follows covers one T cell receptor (beta chain) sequence. Its antigen remains unknown. Germline V gene sequence: CDR1 LNHDA, CDR2 SQIVND (reference sequence). This CDR3 comprises 14 residues. Unmatched junction bases numbered 4, after V lost 5 bases and J lost 3 bases. These data are taken from a study of T cells after yellow fever vaccination. About the study: Preparation used SMART-Seq v4 Ultra Low Input for the low-cell-number fractions. Study-level results: Most clones from primary vaccination resurfaced after the booster (nearly 97% CD4, more than 75% CD8).

The TCR cDNA carried a universal primer site and UMIs from 5'RACE template switching. Each CDR3 protein gets one entry after TCRdb re-called the 5' RACE reads with MiXCR. The sample has about 350,000 distinct CDR3 sequences, 8.1% seen once. Sequenced material: PBMCs, taken roughly 46 days after the first yellow fever vaccination. V is TRBV19 and J is TRBJ2-1; 7 bases agree with TRBD1. This clonotype was sampled from a man younger than 35 who received the YFV17D yellow fever vaccine. The CDR3 reads CASSVGTDYNEQFF. The CDR3 DNA reads TGTGCCAGTAGTGTAGGGACAGACTACAATGAGCAGTTCTTC.